This T cell receptor beta chain originates from a study of Ad26.COV2.S vaccination and SARS-CoV-2 variants. Study background: By the intramuscular route, Ad26.COV2.S was given once, or twice 56 days apart.

As to treatment: some 20 received Ad26.COV2.S at low or high dose, single or two shots; a few received placebo; per-sample allocation not given. Day 63 after the first vaccine or placebo injection was the time point for sampling. Remarks on this clone: What it binds is not known.

From germline, CDR1 is SGHDT and CDR2 YYEEEE. Between the trimmed V and J ends, which lost 1 base and 2 bases, there was a span of 13 bases. This CDR3 has 16 amino acids. Profiled with immunoSEQ multiplex PCR; TCRdb holds only in-frame clones, not every one. The table records approximately 300,000 clones, just over 85% of them present only once. Findings and caveats of the study: People who got the vaccine or the placebo had similar non-spike TCR breadth.

The receptor was derived from a person aged 18 to 65 who received the Ad26.COV2.S COVID-19 vaccine or a placebo. The V gene is TRBV5-6, the J gene TRBJ1-3; no clear D. Sample: peripheral blood, taken in a trial of Ad26.COV2.S vaccine versus placebo. DNA for the CDR3: TGTGCCAGCAGCTTGTATGAGGGAGACCCTGGAAACACCATATATTTT. The encoded protein is CASSLYEGDPGNTIYF.